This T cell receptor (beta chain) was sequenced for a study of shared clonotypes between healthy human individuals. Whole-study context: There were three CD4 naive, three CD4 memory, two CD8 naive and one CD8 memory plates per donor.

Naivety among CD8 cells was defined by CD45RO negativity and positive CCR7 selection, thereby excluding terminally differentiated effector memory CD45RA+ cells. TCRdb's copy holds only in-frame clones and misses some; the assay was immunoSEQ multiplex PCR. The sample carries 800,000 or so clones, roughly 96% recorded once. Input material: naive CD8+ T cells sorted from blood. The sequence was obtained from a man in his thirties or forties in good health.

This CDR3 is CASSFIPRLAVGSGTDTQYF. CDR3 sequence (DNA): TGCGCCAGCAGCTTTATTCCGCGACTAGCAGTAGGTTCCGGCACAGATACGCAGTATTTT. J is TRBJ2-3 and V is TRBV5-1; 7 bases line up with TRBD2. CDR3 size: 20 residues. The germline V gene encodes CDR1 SGHRS and CDR2 YFSETQ. Unmatched junction bases numbered 19, after V lost 2 bases and J lost 1 base.